This T cell receptor beta chain was identified during a study of blood T cell repertoires in COVID-19. Background on the study: The samples span acute and convalescent COVID-19 from the United States, Italy and Spain.

V dropped 3 bases and J dropped 2; count of bases not matched to a gene: 14. This CDR3 comprises 18 residues. Germline assignment: CDR1 SNHLY and CDR2 FYNNEI. In the authors' methods: The assay estimated nucleated cells by amplifying reference gene primers. TCRdb's copy holds only in-frame clones and misses some; the assay was immunoSEQ multiplex PCR. V and J calls and clone size are as listed in that table; D and trimming were resolved from the DNA. The sample carries approximately 91,000 clones, 70% to 90% recorded once. What was sequenced was peripheral blood. The rearrangement links TRBV2 to TRBJ2-5, with 8 bases lining up with TRBD1. This TCR was recovered from a man aged 65 to 85 with acute or convalescent COVID-19. The CDR3 loop is CASSEGDRSHAPQETQYF. As DNA, the CDR3 is TGTGCCAGCAGTGAGGGGGACAGGTCCCACGCTCCTCAAGAGACCCAGTACTTC.